This entry concerns a single T cell receptor beta chain. This entry comes from a study of neoadjuvant anti-PD-1 for oral cavity cancer. Six replicates per PBMC sample, mostly from roughly 500 ng of genomic DNA. Profiling relied on immunoSEQ multiplex PCR, and the TCRdb table lists in-frame clones only, not all of them. The sample includes tens of thousands of clones, roughly 80% of them seen just once. Looked up from germline, CDR1 is PRHDT and CDR2 is FYEKMQ (reference sequence). The length of the CDR3 is 16 residues. Deletions cut 0 bases from V and 5 bases from J, with 17 bases between. The chain links TRBV13 to TRBJ2-7, with D unresolved. Sequenced material: PBMCs, taken before nivolumab (anti-PD-1) treatment. This receptor was identified in a person aged 35-80 years with oral cavity squamous cell carcinoma. CDR3 coding DNA: TGTGCCAGCAGCTTAGGACAGACAACTGGTTCCCACGAGCAGTACTTC. This codes for CASSLGQTTGSHEQYF. The whole variable domain, filled in from reference TRBV13 and TRBJ2-7, reads AAGVIQSPRHLIKEKRETATLKCYPIPRHDTVYWYQQGPGQDPQFLISFYEKMQSDKGSIPDRFSAQQFSDYHSELNMSSLELGDSALYFCASSLGQTTGSHEQYFGPGTRLTVT.